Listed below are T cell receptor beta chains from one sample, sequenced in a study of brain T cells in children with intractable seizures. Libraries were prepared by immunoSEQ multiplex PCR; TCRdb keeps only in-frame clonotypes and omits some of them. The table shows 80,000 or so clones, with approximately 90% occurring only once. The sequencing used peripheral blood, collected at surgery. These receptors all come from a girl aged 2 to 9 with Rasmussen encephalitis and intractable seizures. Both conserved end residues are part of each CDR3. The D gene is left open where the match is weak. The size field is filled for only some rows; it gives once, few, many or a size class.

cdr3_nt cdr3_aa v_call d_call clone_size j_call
TGTGCCAGCAGTTTAACCCCGTTACGGGACAGGGGTGGGCCCCAGCATTTT CASSLTPLRDRGGPQHF TRBV27 TRBD1 NA TRBJ1-5
TGTGCCAGCTCACCGCGGCTAGAAAAAGAGACCCAGTACTTC CASSPRLEKETQYF TRBV18 NA NA TRBJ2-5
TGTGCCAGCAGCCAAGCAACAGGGGGCTCACCCCTCCACTTT CASSQATGGSPLHF TRBV3-1/TRBV3-2 TRBD1 NA TRBJ1-6
TGTGCCAGCAGTGACGGGACTAGGACTGAGCAGTTCTTC CASSDGTRTEQFF TRBV6-4 TRBD2 once TRBJ2-1
TGTGCCAGCAGTTTCGGGCAGGGGCCCAATCAGCCCCAGCATTTT CASSFGQGPNQPQHF TRBV27 NA NA TRBJ1-5
TGTGCCAGTAGCGGACTAGCGGAGACCCAGTACTTC CASSGLAETQYF TRBV19 TRBD2 once TRBJ2-5
TGCGCCAGCAGCCGTATCGAGCAGCGGGAGTACACAGATACGCAGTATTTT CASSRIEQREYTDTQYF TRBV4-1 TRBD2 medium-sized TRBJ2-3
TGCGCCAGCAGCTTGCGACTAGCGGGACTAGGCGATGAGCAGTTCTTC CASSLRLAGLGDEQFF TRBV5-1 TRBD2 NA TRBJ2-1
TGTGCCAGTAGATTAAGCGGGAGGGCCTGGGATGAGCAGTTCTTC CASRLSGRAWDEQFF TRBV19 TRBD2 NA TRBJ2-1
TGTGCCAGCAGCCCTCTCAATGAGCAGTTCTTC CASSPLNEQFF TRBV21-1 NA NA TRBJ2-1
TGTGCCAGCACCCGGGTAGGGTTTTATGGCTACACCTTC CASTRVGFYGYTF TRBV6-5 NA once TRBJ1-2
TGTGCCTTGGGACAGGGGGACAATGAGCAGTTCTTC CALGQGDNEQFF TRBV30 TRBD1 NA TRBJ2-1
TGTGCCAGCAGCTTGGGTGCCTACGAGCAGTACTTC CASSLGAYEQYF TRBV5-6 NA NA TRBJ2-7
TGTGCCTGGAGTCCCGGAGGGAGCACTGAAGCTTTCTTT CAWSPGGSTEAFF TRBV30 NA NA TRBJ1-1
TGCGCCCCCCCCGCGGGGGCTTCGTACAATGAGCAGTTCTTC CAPPAGASYNEQFF TRBV10-1 NA few TRBJ2-1
TGTGCCAGCAGCCGGTACAGGGGGCAGGACACCGGGGAGCTGTTTTTT CASSRYRGQDTGELFF TRBV11-1 TRBD1 NA TRBJ2-2
TGCAGTGCTAGTGGGGGGCTTTGGGGCACAGATACGCAGTATTTT CSASGGLWGTDTQYF TRBV20-1 NA NA TRBJ2-3
TGTGCCTGGAGTGTATCCCCGTACAATGAGCAGTTCTTC CAWSVSPYNEQFF TRBV30 NA NA TRBJ2-1
TGTGCCAGCAGCTTGACAGGGAGTGAAAAACTGTTTTTT CASSLTGSEKLFF TRBV5-4 NA NA TRBJ1-4
TGTGCCAGCAGCGAGGGGACATCGGCCCTGTTAAACTATGGCTACACCTTC CASSEGTSALLNYGYTF TRBV7-9 NA NA TRBJ1-2
TGTGCCAGCAGCCCCATTACGACAGGGCAAACTGAAGCTTTCTTT CASSPITTGQTEAFF TRBV2 TRBD1 NA TRBJ1-1
TGTGCCAGCAGTTTAAAAGGGCCCCTCTATGGCTACACCTTC CASSLKGPLYGYTF TRBV28 NA NA TRBJ1-2
TGTGCCAGCAGTACCCCGGACAGGGCAAATGGCTACACCTTC CASSTPDRANGYTF TRBV28 TRBD1 NA TRBJ1-2
TGTGCCAGCAGCACCCCCGGGGAGGGGTTGGCGGGCTACACCTTC CASSTPGEGLAGYTF TRBV7-9 NA NA TRBJ1-2
TGTGCCAGCAGCTTAGGGGGACTAGAAGCTGACACGCAGTATTTT CASSLGGLEADTQYF TRBV7-3 TRBD2 NA TRBJ2-3
TGTGCCAGCAGTTCCTGGGGGGAGTCCGGGGAGCTGTTTTTT CASSSWGESGELFF TRBV7-2 NA NA TRBJ2-2
TGTGCTAGTGGTTTGGAGTACGAGCAGTACTTC CASGLEYEQYF TRBV12-5 NA NA TRBJ2-7
TGTGCCACCAGCAGAAACAGGGCCACTAATGAAAAACTGTTTTTT CATSRNRATNEKLFF TRBV15 NA NA TRBJ1-4
TGTGCCAGCAGACAGGGAGGTCAGCCCCAGCATTTT CASRQGGQPQHF TRBV12-3/TRBV12-4 NA NA TRBJ1-5